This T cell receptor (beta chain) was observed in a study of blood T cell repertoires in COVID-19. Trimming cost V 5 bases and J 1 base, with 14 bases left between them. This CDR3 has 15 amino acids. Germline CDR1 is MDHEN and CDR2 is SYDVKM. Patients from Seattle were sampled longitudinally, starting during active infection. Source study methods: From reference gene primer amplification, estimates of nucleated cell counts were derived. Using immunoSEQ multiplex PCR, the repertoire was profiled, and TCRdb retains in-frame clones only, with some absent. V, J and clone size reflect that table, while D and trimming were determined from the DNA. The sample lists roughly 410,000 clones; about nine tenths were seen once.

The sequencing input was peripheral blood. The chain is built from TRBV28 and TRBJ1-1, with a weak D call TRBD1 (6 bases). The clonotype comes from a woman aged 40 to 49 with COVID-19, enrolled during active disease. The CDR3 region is CASSPHDRTNTEAFF. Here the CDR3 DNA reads TGTGCCAGCAGTCCCCATGACAGGACGAACACTGAAGCTTTCTTT. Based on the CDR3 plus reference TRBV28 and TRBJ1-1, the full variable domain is DVKVTQSSRYLVKRTGEKVFLECVQDMDHENMFWYRQDPGLGLRLIYFSYDVKMKEKGDIPEGYSVSREKKERFSLILESASTNQTSMYLCASSPHDRTNTEAFFGQGTRLTVV.